This section outlines one T cell receptor (beta chain) sequence together with its context. The clone's antigen remains unknown. The sample belongs to a study of cytomegalovirus exposure and HLA in healthy donors listed by TCRdb under 2017. Looking at the study overall: According to an earlier analysis of 587 of the donors, about 170 million T cells yielded 117 million unique TCR beta sequences and 250 to 350 Gb of sequence data. Alongside the repertoire data, information on donor age, sex, ethnicity and CMV serostatus was compiled. Among the approximately 400 genotyped donors, under 90% belonged to the genetic ancestry cluster associated with self-reported Caucasian donors. The study used immunosequencing to profile the T cell repertoires of approximately 630 subjects and linked those repertoires to cytomegalovirus serostatus. An early release covering roughly 640 HLA-typed donors comprised roughly 300 gigabases of sequencing data and around 80 million unique TCR sequences. Typing coverage varied by locus: roughly 620-640 donors for A, B, C, DRB1 and DQB1; approximately 520 for DQA1; more than 600 for DPA1; approximately 490 for DPB1. The later analysis used no new phenotypic data to find candidate immune exposures, relying instead on TCR beta sequences and their occurrence across donors. HLA typing included class I and class II loci at four-digit resolution. The study aimed to test whether cataloging public T cell receptors could reveal signatures of past pathogen exposure. The study combined high-throughput TCR immunosequencing, statistical association of individual TCRs with disease status, and machine learning to predict cytomegalovirus infection status. Four to six DR-DQ haplotypes were handled as single units for association and clustering because linkage in the cohort was strong. In a later genetic analysis, genome-wide SNP genotypes for 398 of the 666 donors were used, and that subset was treated as a discovery cohort. Every repertoire in the discovery cohort had been generated on one and the same sequencing platform. Besides the first cohort of around 700 subjects, a separate validation cohort made up of 120 or so different subjects was used. A later analysis re-examined previously published TCR beta repertoires from 600 to 700 donors and added high-resolution HLA genotyping to investigate patterns of TCR occurrence. An earlier analysis of more than 450 of the donors used high-throughput TCR beta sequencing to judge whether each TCR beta V gene segment behaved as functional or pseudogenic. Among about 390 genotyped donors of the cohort, an average of approximately 240,000 unique TCR beta nucleotide sequences were sequenced per donor, around 18% of them non-productive. Overall results and qualifications from the work: In a later analysis, the rate of TCR association differed among HLA loci, with DRB1 alleles having the most associated TCRs and HLA-C alleles having the fewest. Immune exposure information for the cohort was limited to CMV serostatus. Because counts were too low, approximately 18 rarely observed V segments, including chromosome 9 orphons, were excluded from the earlier analysis of some 540 of the donors. A later analysis found that HLA-associated TCR beta chains were more clonally expanded and had lower generation probabilities than equally common non-associated chains. In a later analysis, around 15,000 TCR beta sequences were associated with specific HLA alleles at a false discovery rate of 0.05. In a later analysis, most CMV-associated TCR beta chains were found to appear HLA-restricted, with HLA associations seemingly driven largely by CMV exposure. A few of the identified cytomegalovirus-associated TCR beta chains were confirmed in vitro to be specific for cytomegalovirus antigens. Some IMGT-functional V segments, including TRBV6-2 and TRBV6-3, could not be distinguished by the 87-base-pair reads and were therefore excluded. A later genetic analysis associated a missense DCLRE1C variant with V-gene and J-gene trimming of TCR beta chains, and an independent cohort replicated the association. A later genetic analysis reported fewer N-insertions in productive TCRs among donors in an Asian-associated ancestry cluster than the roughly 620-donor mean. In a later analysis, several top co-occurrence clusters were reported to appear linked to parvovirus B19, influenza, CMV and Epstein-Barr virus. In an earlier analysis of 500 to 650 of the donors, most TCR beta V segments appeared in productive rearrangements about 87% or about 30% of the time, broadly matching IMGT annotations. Roughly uniform sequencing depth across donors was assumed in presence/absence analyses, although this assumption may not hold. Across donors, most TCR sequences were observed very rarely, whereas some public TCRs were present in many individuals. Strong co-occurrence of HLA alleles, especially DR and DQ, made assigning TCR associations to individual alleles difficult. A further reported finding was that TCR beta sequences accurately predicted the HLA-A and HLA-B alleles for most subjects in the first cohort. According to the authors, the approach could potentially be generalized to other disease states and immunological phenotypes. Linkage disequilibrium might explain the correlated functional status among segregating V segments, but an unknown experimental factor could not be ruled out. The sequencing pipeline was judged likely to have produced a cluster of highly shared sequence variants as a technical artifact. The classifier was reported to diagnose cytomegalovirus status with high specificity and sensitivity in both the original cohort and the validation cohort. This cohort had only TCR beta chains sequenced, and the lack of alpha or paired-chain data limited which features could be detected. The study listed 150 to 200 TCR beta chains as associated with cytomegalovirus. Because HLA typing was missing for some donors at each locus, association tests included only the typed subset.

To prepare the library, the immunoSEQ multiplex PCR assay was applied. A mixture of 60 forward primers for TCR Vbeta segments and 13 reverse primers for TCR Jbeta segments was used in the multiplex PCR. A multiplex PCR assay on genomic DNA amplified the CDR3 region of rearranged TCR beta genes. On the Illumina HiSeq System, the amplified TCR beta libraries were sequenced as 87-base-pair reads. Processing in the source paper ran as follows. In a later analysis, some 80 million unique TCR beta chains were counted across the 500 to 850 repertoires, and roughly 11 million of these chains were shared by at least two donors. To remove PCR and sequencing errors, raw reads were error-corrected and collapsed into unique sequences using a nearest-neighbor algorithm that merged closely related sequences. To assign V, D and J gene segments, CDR3 sequences were aligned to IMGT reference sequences. For a sequence to be retained, at least a six-nucleotide match to both a V gene segment and a J gene segment was required. Rearrangements were classified as productive when the CDR3 lacked stop codons and remained in frame with V and J, and all other rearrangements were classified as non-productive. CDR3 was defined according to IMGT convention as the region running from the second conserved V-encoded cysteine to the conserved J-encoded phenylalanine. Sequences without an unambiguous match to a single V gene segment were excluded from the earlier analysis of 587 of the donors. An earlier analysis of several hundred of the donors called V segments functional above 56.7% productive rearrangements and segregating when the between-donor standard deviation exceeded 5%. A statistical classification framework was built for diagnosing cytomegalovirus status from the catalog of TCR beta chain sequences. A later analysis assigned V and J genes by comparing TCR nucleotide sequences with IMGT/GENE-DB human TR gene sequences. A later analysis assigned CDR3 sequences and most-parsimonious VDJ recombination scenarios with the TCRdist pipeline. In a later analysis, every TCR beta chain was defined by the combination of its CDR3 amino acid sequence and its V-gene family, and reads without a unique V-gene family were dropped. As a way to deal with suspected cross-contamination and a sequencing artifact, a later analysis dropped 450 to 600 nucleotide sequences that were highly shared and had low generation probability. A later analysis calculated a clonal expansion index for each public chain from normalized within-repertoire ranks of inferred template counts. Generation probabilities in a later analysis came from a VDJ recombination model fitted to out-of-frame rearrangements, and those results were checked against IGoR. Hypergeometric tests were used in a later analysis to score TCR-TCR, TCR-HLA and TCR-CMV co-occurrence, with a repertoire-size bias correction applied to the TCR pairs. A later analysis estimated false discovery rates by permuting HLA or CMV assignments 20 times. In a later analysis, co-occurring TCRs were grouped with DBSCAN, and TCRdist sequence similarity was added when clustering was performed within HLA-allele-positive subsets. Repertoires with fewer than 30,000 or more than 120,000 public chains, plus five repertoires with anomalous nucleotide sharing, were excluded from co-occurrence clustering. TCRdb obtained this table from immuneACCESS and retained in-frame rearrangements with V and J assigned. These tables miss some clones; where compared with another copy, unresolved V genes account for less than half of the shortfall, and the remainder is unexplained. The V and J calls and clone size come from that table; D and trimming were worked out from the DNA. The sample table holds about 33,000 clones. Jointly, the top ten make up approximately 4.5% of the sample.

Trimming costs V 3 bases and J 5 bases, and their ends lie 5 bases apart. For CDR1 and CDR2, the germline V gene (reference sequence) lists GTSNPN and SVGIG. The CDR3 numbers 11 residues from cysteine through phenylalanine. Of the read, only the CDR3 DNA is kept; its 33 bases are in frame from base 1. The cohort was made up of 500 to 850 healthy bone marrow donors. At the time of sampling, all cohort members were nominally healthy, though unrecorded immune exposures were likely present. The donor tested CMV seropositive, placing the donor among the 289 seropositive members of the cohort. A peripheral blood sample was collected from each donor, and TCR beta sequencing was performed on peripheral blood mononuclear cells. Genomic DNA was extracted from the blood cell samples with the Qiagen DNeasy Blood Extraction Kit.

The chain links TRBV30 with TRBJ1-5; TRBD1 is a weak D gene call, 5 bases matching. The origin of this receptor is a woman aged 35 to 49 in good health and CMV-seropositive. The sequencing sample was made of PBMCs. This receptor carries the CDR3 CAWRGDQPQHF. The sequenced DNA is TGTGCCTGGAGAGGGGATCAGCCCCAGCATTTT.